The 5 T cell receptor beta chains presented below share a single source sample, sequenced in a study of cytomegalovirus exposure and HLA in healthy donors. The PCR employed 60 Vbeta primers together with 13 Jbeta primers. Assay: immunoSEQ multiplex PCR; the TCRdb copy retains only in-frame clones and omits some. The sample shows roughly 150,000 clones, over 75% of them seen only once. Sequenced material: PBMCs. These receptors were collected from a male donor in good health and CMV-seronegative.

This rearrangement joins TRBV14 to TRBJ2-7, with D unresolved. Per the germline V gene, CDR1 is SGHDN and CDR2 is FVKESK. The CDR3 sequence is 11 residues long. V gave up 5 bases and J gave up 5 bases, with 7 bases separating them. CDR3 DNA: TGTGCCAGCAGCTCAGTCCACGAGCAGTACTTC. Translating it yields CASSSVHEQYF.

This clone was observed once. Written as DNA, the CDR3 is TGTGCCAGCAGTGAAAAAGTAGGGGGGGCGCTCACCGGGGAGCTGTTTTTT. It is translated as CASSEKVGGALTGELFF. This rearrangement joins TRBV6-1 to TRBJ2-2, with D perhaps matching TRBD2 (7 bases). This CDR3 has 17 residues. V was pared by 2 bases and J by 4 bases, with 17 bases between. Germline lookup yields CDR1 MNHNS and CDR2 SASEGT.

The rearrangement links TRBV25-1 to TRBJ1-3; D uncertain. Germline lookup yields CDR1 MGHDK and CDR2 SYGVNS. The CDR3 length is 13 residues. V lost 3 bases and J 3 bases, leaving 6 bases between the germline ends. As DNA, the CDR3 is TGTGCCAGCAGTGACCCCAGTGGAAACACCATATATTTT. Its protein product is CASSDPSGNTIYF.

The V and J genes are TRBV5-6 and TRBJ1-2, with 7 nucleotides matching TRBD1. Per germline, CDR1 SGHDT and CDR2 YYEEEE. The CDR3 loop spans 12 amino acids. V gave up 2 bases and J gave up 8 bases; unmatched junction bases: 3. CDR3 protein: CASSFRQGGYTF. The CDR3 region has the DNA TGTGCCAGCAGCTTTAGACAGGGAGGCTACACCTTC.

V is TRBV7-9 and J is TRBJ1-2; D unresolved. The V gene's germline CDR1 is SEHNR and CDR2 FQNEAQ (reference sequence). V was trimmed by 8 bases and J by 8 bases, leaving 18 bases between them. The CDR3 runs to 13 residues. This CDR3 is CASALSGGKGYTF. DNA of the CDR3: TGTGCCAGCGCCCTTTCCGGCGGAAAAGGCTACACCTTC.